The 26 T cell receptor beta chains reported below all come from one sample, sequenced in a study of neurological immune-mediated disorders (dated by TCRdb to the late 2010s). The label giving this sample's time point can be read as: technical triplicate 3. Library method: 5' RACE. Sequenced on an Illumina HiSeq 2500. TCRdb redid the processing of the public reads, applying fastp at Q25 and MiXCR, and retained in-frame beta chains. Each record represents a unique CDR3 protein, reported with the most common genes and DNA among its rows. In this sample the table shows fewer than 35,000 distinct CDR3 sequences, about 15% of which occur a single time. The top ten clones comprise about 5% of the sample. Source material: CD4+ T cells from blood. These receptor sequences come from a female donor with HTLV-1-associated myelopathy (HAM/TSP).

This clonotype was counted many times. This CDR3 reads CSAMIYSSNTGELFF. The CDR3 DNA sequence: TGCAGTGCTATGATCTACTCCTCGAACACCGGGGAGCTGTTTTTT. The chain links TRBV20-1 to TRBJ2-2; no firm D call. Germline V CDR1 and CDR2: DFQATT, SNEGSKA (reference sequence). Trimming removed 4 bases from V and 0 bases from J, with 12 bases in between. The CDR3 consists of 15 residues.

This clonotype has a count of ten or more. The chain couples TRBV18 to TRBJ1-3, with D possibly matching TRBD1 (5 bases). Trimming left V 3 bases short and J 0 bases short, with 12 bases between. Germline-derived CDR1 and CDR2 are KGHSH and LQKENI. The CDR3 contains 16 residues. This CDR3 reads CASSPGTSFSGNTIYF. CDR3 DNA sequence: TGTGCCAGCTCACCCGGGACCTCATTCTCTGGAAACACCATATATTTT. Supplemented by reference TRBV18 and TRBJ1-3, the full variable domain reads NAGVMQNPRHLVRRRGQEARLRCSPMKGHSHVYWYRQLPEEGLKFMVYLQKENIIDESGMPKERFSAEFPKEGPSILRIQQVVRGDSAAYFCASSPGTSFSGNTIYFGEGSWLTVV.

This clonotype is classed as medium-sized. The chain recombines TRBV20-1 with TRBJ2-5, with 7 bases lining up with TRBD1. CDR3 size: 14 residues. V dropped 3 bases and J dropped 5; count of bases not matched to a gene: 9. Per the germline V gene, CDR1 is DFQATT and CDR2 is SNEGSKA (reference sequence). This CDR3 reads CSARIQGIKETQYF. The CDR3 bases are TGCAGTGCTAGGATACAGGGGATCAAGGAGACCCAGTACTTC.

In its sample, this clonotype was seen many times. The V gene is TRBV5-1, the J gene TRBJ2-2; 10 bases agree with TRBD1. The CDR3 consists of 17 residues. Per the germline V gene, CDR1 is SGHRS and CDR2 is YFSETQ. With V trimmed by 0 bases and J by 0 bases, 2 bases remained unmatched. CDR3 bases: TGCGCCAGCAGCTTGGCCGGACAGGGGGCGAACACCGGGGAGCTGTTTTTT. It specifies CASSLAGQGANTGELFF. The full variable domain, its missing parts supplied by reference TRBV5-1 and TRBJ2-2, is KAGVTQTPRYLIKTRGQQVTLSCSPISGHRSVSWYQQTPGQGLQFLFEYFSETQRNKGNFPGRFSGRQFSNSRSEMNVSTLELGDSALYLCASSLAGQGANTGELFFGEGSRLTVL.

The chain recombines TRBV30 with TRBJ2-2; no definite D call. V lost 3 bases and J 4 bases, leaving 9 bases between the germline ends. Germline-derived CDR1 and CDR2 are GTSNPN and SVGIG (reference sequence). This CDR3 spans 13 amino acids. CDR3 sequence reads: CAWRVTFTGELFF. The CDR3 coding sequence is TGTGCCTGGAGGGTCACATTCACCGGGGAGCTGTTTTTT.

J is TRBJ2-7 and V is TRBV5-6; D gene unclear. V was shortened by 0 bases and J by 7 bases, with 8 bases between the two germline ends. Germline CDR1 and CDR2: SGHDT and YYEEEE. The CDR3 is 12 amino acids. CDR3 DNA: TGTGCCAGCAGCTTGGTGATAGATGAGCAGTACTTC. This codes for CASSLVIDEQYF.

This clonotype occurred many times. J is TRBJ1-6 and V is TRBV20-1; D is perhaps TRBD1 (5 bases). Germline V lookup: CDR1 DFQATT, CDR2 SNEGSKA (reference sequence). CDR3 length equals 16 residues. The V end lost 4 bases, the J end lost 5 bases, and 18 bases lay between the germline ends. The DNA of the CDR3 is TGCAGTGCTACTAATGGCAGGGAGGGGAATAATTCACCCCTCCACTTT. It is translated as CSATNGREGNNSPLHF.

The sample holds many counts of this clonotype. The chain carries TRBV2 and TRBJ2-2, with 8 positions matching TRBD1. The CDR3 sequence is 15 residues long. J gave up 6 bases and V 4 bases, and 7 bases lay outside the gene matches. CDR1 is SNHLY, CDR2 FYNNEI, per germline. The CDR3: CASSVVDRVAGELFF. The DNA for the CDR3 is TGTGCCAGCAGTGTAGTGGACAGGGTGGCCGGGGAGCTGTTTTTT.

In this sample, this clonotype is medium-sized (0.01 to 0.1%). The chain recombines TRBV7-8 with TRBJ2-5, with D perhaps matching TRBD2 (6 bases). Germline CDR1 is SGHVS and CDR2 is FQNEAQ. The V end lost 5 bases, the J end lost 1 base, and 11 bases lay between the germline ends. This CDR3 contains 14 residues. CDR3 sequence: CASSARDSQETQYF. The CDR3 DNA follows: TGTGCCAGCAGCGCCCGGGACTCCCAAGAGACCCAGTACTTC.

This clonotype was seen ten or more times. The chain links TRBV5-1 to TRBJ2-3; TRBD2 matches 8 bases. Germline CDR1 is SGHRS and CDR2 is YFSETQ. CDR3 length: 18 amino acids. The V segment lost 2 bases and the J segment 0 bases; nucleotides outside the gene matches: 11. DNA for the CDR3: TGCGCCAGCAGCTTCCGGGGCAGCGGGAGACCTAGCACAGATACGCAGTATTTT. It specifies CASSFRGSGRPSTDTQYF.

This clonotype has ten or more counts. V is TRBV20-1 and J is TRBJ2-3; 9 bases fit TRBD2. This CDR3 spans 16 amino acids. Germline V gene sequence: CDR1 DFQATT, CDR2 SNEGSKA (reference sequence). The V and J ends lost 3 bases and 0 bases, in that order; junction bases with no gene match: 7. The CDR3 DNA follows: TGCAGTGCTAGCCTATCTAGCGGGGCTAGCACAGATACGCAGTATTTT. Amino acid sequence: CSASLSSGASTDTQYF.

This clonotype was detected many times. The CDR3 nucleotides are TGTGCCAGCAGTGCGCCAGGCGCGGAGACCCAGTACTTC. It yields the protein CASSAPGAETQYF. The V and J genes are TRBV6-5 and TRBJ2-5, with D unresolved. This CDR3 has 13 residues. Germline V gene data show CDR1 as MNHEY and CDR2 as SVGAGI. Trimming took 5 bases from V and 5 from J, leaving 12 bases between them.

This clonotype was detected ten times or more. The chain is built from TRBV12-3 or TRBV12-4 and TRBJ2-1; D is ambiguous. Trimming took 3 bases from V and 6 from J, leaving 21 bases between them. There are 17 residues in the CDR3. The CDR3 sequence: CASSLGSRAPPLNEQFF. CDR3 coding DNA: TGTGCCAGCAGTTTGGGCAGCCGAGCGCCCCCCCTCAATGAGCAGTTCTTC.

This clonotype was seen just once. This sequence joins TRBV5-1 and TRBJ2-2; 7 bases are a match to TRBD2. The CDR3 is made up of 15 amino acids. J gave up 2 bases and V 4 bases, and 5 bases lay outside the gene matches. The germline V gene encodes CDR1 SGHRS and CDR2 YFSETQ. Written as DNA, the CDR3 is TGCGCCAGCAGCCGGGGGGACCTAAACACCGGGGAGCTGTTTTTT. Translated: CASSRGDLNTGELFF.

The table lists this clonotype with many counts. The V call is TRBV20-1, the J call TRBJ1-2; D uncertain. The germline V gene encodes CDR1 DFQATT and CDR2 SNEGSKA (reference sequence). The CDR3 extends over 13 amino acids. Trimming pared 6 bases from V and 4 bases from J, leaving 15 bases between. The CDR3 here is CSAPPGSTYGYTF. In DNA, the CDR3 is TGCAGTGCCCCACCGGGGTCCACCTATGGCTACACCTTC.

Ten or more counts support this clonotype. The chain couples TRBV20-1 to TRBJ1-5, with D tentatively TRBD1 (5 bases). In germline, CDR1 is DFQATT, CDR2 SNEGSKA (reference sequence). Deletions cut 3 bases from V and 0 bases from J, with 9 bases between. This CDR3 spans 14 amino acids. The CDR3 coding sequence is TGCAGTGCTAGGGCTGGGACTAGCAATCAGCCCCAGCATTTT. Its protein product is CSARAGTSNQPQHF.

This clonotype was observed many times. This chain joins TRBV7-2 and TRBJ1-2; possibly TRBD1 for D (5 bases). Germline values: CDR1 SGHTA, CDR2 FQGNSA. Trimming removed 2 bases at V and 5 bases at J, with 15 bases between. The CDR3 runs to 15 residues. The CDR3 reads CASSLYPGRGYGYTF. CDR3 sequence (DNA): TGTGCCAGCAGCTTATATCCAGGGAGAGGGTATGGCTACACCTTC. The full variable domain, completed using reference TRBV7-2 and TRBJ1-2, is GAGVSQSPSNKVTEKGKDVELRCDPISGHTALYWYRQSLGQGLEFLIYFQGNSAPDKSGLPSDRFSAERTGGSVSTLTIQRTQQEDSAVYLCASSLYPGRGYGYTFGSGTRLTVV.

The rearrangement joins TRBV18 to TRBJ2-3; 8 bases agree with TRBD1. This CDR3 is 15 amino acids long. After removal of 3 bases from V and 3 bases from J, the junction contained 5 bases not matched to a gene. Germline loops: CDR1 KGHSH, CDR2 LQKENI. The CDR3: CASSPRTGGTDTQYF. CDR3 DNA sequence: TGTGCCAGCTCACCTCGAACAGGGGGGACAGATACGCAGTATTTT.

In its sample, this clonotype was seen many times. The rearrangement links TRBV7-2 to TRBJ2-2; possibly TRBD2 for D (6 bases). Trimming stripped 5 bases from V and 6 bases from J, with 19 bases between. CDR1 SGHTA and CDR2 FQGNSA come from the germline V gene. The CDR3 contains 16 residues. The CDR3 sequence: CASSPFAGFLSGELFF. The CDR3 DNA reads as TGTGCCAGCAGCCCGTTCGCGGGGTTTCTGTCCGGGGAGCTGTTTTTT.

This clonotype was counted at least ten times. The rearrangement joins TRBV5-1 to TRBJ2-2, with D possibly matching TRBD1 (6 bases). The germline V gene encodes CDR1 SGHRS and CDR2 YFSETQ. The CDR3 is 14 residues long. Trimming took off 0 bases at V and 4 bases at J, with 7 bases between the two ends. CDR3 region: CASSLGTVTGELFF. In DNA form, the CDR3 reads TGCGCCAGCAGCTTGGGGACAGTCACCGGGGAGCTGTTTTTT. The full variable domain, completed using reference TRBV5-1 and TRBJ2-2, is KAGVTQTPRYLIKTRGQQVTLSCSPISGHRSVSWYQQTPGQGLQFLFEYFSETQRNKGNFPGRFSGRQFSNSRSEMNVSTLELGDSALYLCASSLGTVTGELFFGEGSRLTVL.

This chain links TRBV18 with TRBJ1-4; 7 bases match TRBD1. V gave up 5 bases and J gave up 8 bases; unmatched junction bases: 8. The CDR3 covers 14 residues. Germline assignment: CDR1 KGHSH and CDR2 LQKENI. The CDR3 sequence is CASSENRGDEKLFF. As DNA, the CDR3 is TGTGCCAGCTCAGAAAACAGGGGAGACGAAAAACTGTTTTTT.

This clonotype was detected ten times or more. An end of the junction differs from the germline gene, which may be a read error. The V call is TRBV29-1, the J call TRBJ2-1; 9 bases line up with TRBD1. From germline, CDR1 is SQVTM and CDR2 ANQGSEA. The CDR3 covers 11 residues. CDR3 amino acids: CSGLGTGLQIF. The DNA for the CDR3 is TGCAGCGGGCTGGGGACAGGGTTGCAGATCTTC.

This clonotype was found many times. The rearrangement joins TRBV20-1 to TRBJ2-7; D possibly uses TRBD1 or TRBD2 (6 bases each). V lost 3 bases, J lost 0 bases, and 9 bases lay in between. The germline gives CDR1 DFQATT, CDR2 SNEGSKA (reference sequence). This CDR3 contains 13 residues. The CDR3 region has the DNA TGCAGTGCTAGCCCGGGGGCCTCCTACGAGCAGTACTTC. Encoded protein: CSASPGASYEQYF.

This chain connects TRBV6-6 to TRBJ2-7; the match to TRBD2 covers 9 bases. CDR1 and CDR2 from the germline V gene are MNHNY and SVGAGI (reference sequence). Unmatched junction bases numbered 12, after V lost 2 bases and J lost 7 bases. The CDR3 extends over 16 amino acids. Written as DNA, the CDR3 is TGTGCCAGCAGTTACGCAGGAGCGGGGGGCTACAATGAGCAGTACTTC. This sequence encodes CASSYAGAGGYNEQYF.

This clonotype has at least ten counts. J is TRBJ1-6 and V is TRBV11-2; 8 positions match TRBD1. The ends lost 1 base at V and 8 bases at J; junction bases unmatched: 4. Germline V lookup: CDR1 SGHAT, CDR2 FQNNGV. This CDR3 contains 15 residues. CDR3 amino acids: CASSLAAGGDSPLHF. CDR3 coding DNA: TGTGCCAGCAGCTTAGCGGCAGGGGGCGATTCACCCCTCCACTTT.

This clonotype came up many times. The chain recombines TRBV20-1 with TRBJ2-7, with 8 bases that match TRBD1. Per the germline V gene, CDR1 is DFQATT and CDR2 is SNEGSKA (reference sequence). This CDR3 comprises 13 residues. Trimming at V came to 3 bases and at J to 5 bases, leaving 6 bases not matched to a gene. CDR3 loop: CSASSDRVDEQYF. CDR3 DNA: TGCAGTGCTAGTTCGGACAGGGTCGACGAGCAGTACTTC.